The 28 T cell receptor beta chains listed next were all sequenced from one sample in a study of technical replicates of blood from several donors (dated by TCRdb to 2016 to 2017). Library creation used the immunoSEQ multiplex PCR assay. TCRdb re-hosts the immuneACCESS table, in-frame sequences only. Its copies lack some clones; in the studies checked, an unresolved V gene accounts for under half of them, and the cause for the rest is not known. The sample records roughly 70,000 clones, approximately 93% of which are singletons. 0.3% to 0.45% of the sample lies in the top ten. The sample was T cells isolated from PBMCs. Receptor source: a human donor in good health.

V is TRBV5-1 and J is TRBJ2-1, with D perhaps TRBD2 (6 bases). V was clipped by 3 bases and J by 3 bases, with 25 bases between them. The CDR3 covers 19 residues. Germline V gives CDR1 SGHRS, CDR2 YFSETQ. CDR3 in DNA: TGCGCCAGCAGCTACCACCGGGACTTAACAAAACCCGTCTACAATGAGCAGTTCTTC. Translation gives CASSYHRDLTKPVYNEQFF.

The gene calls are TRBV7-3 and TRBJ2-2; D possibly corresponds to TRBD1 (6 bases). V was pared by 5 bases and J by 3 bases, with 25 bases between. The CDR3 spans 19 residues. In germline, CDR1 is SGHTA, CDR2 FQGTGA. The CDR3 region has the DNA TGTGCCAGCAGCCAAAGTGTGGGACACCCCATCGGGGACACCGGGGAGCTGTTTTTT. As protein: CASSQSVGHPIGDTGELFF.

The rearrangement joins TRBV27 to TRBJ1-1, with 8 nucleotides matching TRBD1. The CDR3 is made up of 12 amino acids. Germline lookup yields CDR1 MNHEY and CDR2 SMNVEV (reference sequence). The V and J ends lost 6 bases and 4 bases, in that order; junction bases with no gene match: 1. CDR3 protein: CASRQGGTEAFF. The CDR3 nucleotides read TGTGCCAGCAGACAGGGGGGCACTGAAGCTTTCTTT.

The J gene is TRBJ2-7, the V gene TRBV18; 9 bases match TRBD2. The trim removed 6 bases at V and 6 bases at J, leaving 9 bases unmatched. Per the germline V gene, CDR1 is KGHSH and CDR2 is LQKENI. The CDR3 runs 14 residues. CDR3 sequence reads: CASSPLAGPSEQYF. For the CDR3, the DNA is TGTGCCAGCTCTCCTCTAGCGGGACCTAGCGAGCAGTACTTC.

This chain joins TRBV4-1 and TRBJ1-1, with D possibly being TRBD1 (5 bases). Germline assignment: CDR1 MGHRA and CDR2 YSYEKL. The CDR3 is 16 amino acids. The V end lost 3 bases, the J end lost 7 bases, and 21 bases lay between the germline ends. The CDR3 protein is CASSQGLSFAAVEAFF. The CDR3 DNA reads as TGCGCCAGCAGCCAGGGACTGTCCTTCGCCGCCGTTGAAGCTTTCTTT.

This clone occurred a few times. The gene calls are TRBV6-1 and TRBJ1-2, with 7 bases identical to TRBD1. The CDR3 totals 14 residues. The germline V gene has CDR1 MNHNS and CDR2 SASEGT. V was clipped by 6 bases and J by 4 bases; unmatched bases: 8. The CDR3: CASRSGTEIYGYTF. The CDR3 DNA is TGTGCCAGCAGATCCGGGACAGAAATCTATGGCTACACCTTC.

This chain uses TRBV21-1 with TRBJ2-2; the listed D gene, TRBD1, was not tested against the DNA. TRBV21-1 is a listed pseudogene. This CDR3 is 16 amino acids long. DNA of the CDR3: TGTGCCAGCCAAAACCCGGGACAACCGAACACCGGGGAGCTGTTTTTT. Encoded protein: CASQNPGQPNTGELFF.

The chain joins TRBV7-3 to TRBJ2-3; 9 bases match TRBD1. Trimming removed 5 bases from V and 4 bases from J; junction bases left unmatched: 4. This CDR3 has 14 residues. Germline CDR1 is SGHTA and CDR2 is FQGTGA. The CDR3 protein is CASSKTGGADTQYF. CDR3 nucleotide sequence: TGTGCCAGCAGCAAGACAGGGGGTGCAGATACGCAGTATTTT.

V and J are TRBV11-3 and TRBJ2-3, with D hard to call. The germline V gene has CDR1 SGHNT and CDR2 YENEEA. This CDR3 is 14 amino acids long. Trimming stripped 1 base from V and 6 bases from J, with 11 bases between. The CDR3 loop reads CASSLGQNFDTQYF. In DNA form, the CDR3 reads TGTGCCAGCAGCTTAGGACAAAACTTCGATACGCAGTATTTT.

The chain has TRBV7-9 and TRBJ1-1; D call uncertain. CDR3 length: 12 amino acids. The ends were cut back, 5 bases at V and 3 bases at J, with 7 bases in the middle. Germline V gene lookup returns CDR1 SEHNR and CDR2 FQNEAQ (reference sequence). The CDR3 spells CASSPRYTEAFF. CDR3 DNA: TGTGCCAGCAGCCCCAGGTACACTGAAGCTTTCTTT.

V is TRBV2 and J is TRBJ1-1; D call uncertain. The CDR3 extends over 14 amino acids. Germline assignment: CDR1 SNHLY and CDR2 FYNNEI. V shed 4 bases and J shed 4 bases, with 13 bases lying between them. The CDR3 region is CASSVEGGSTEAFF. The CDR3 DNA is TGTGCCAGCAGTGTCGAGGGTGGGTCCACTGAAGCTTTCTTT.

The chain employs TRBV12-2 and TRBJ2-7; the table's D call, TRBD1, was not checked against the DNA. TRBV12-2 is assigned pseudogene status. This CDR3 has 14 amino acids. The CDR3 region is CASRLAQGKNEQYF. The CDR3 nucleotides are TGTGCAAGTCGCTTAGCCCAGGGGAAAAACGAGCAGTACTTC.

The gene calls are TRBV5-4 and TRBJ2-7, with D perhaps TRBD2 (6 bases). This CDR3 has 15 residues. Germline V gene sequence: CDR1 SGHNT, CDR2 YYREEE (reference sequence). The V gene lost 7 bases and the J gene lost 2 bases, with 19 bases spanning the gap. The CDR3 DNA follows: TGTGCCAGCCAGCTCCTCGGAGGAGGGCCCTACGAGCAGTACTTC. Its translation: CASQLLGGGPYEQYF.

As DNA, the CDR3 is TGTGCCAGCAGCTCCGGACACTCGAACACTGAAGCTTTCTTT. This sequence encodes CASSSGHSNTEAFF. The chain recombines TRBV7-3 with TRBJ1-1; possibly TRBD1 for D (5 bases). The CDR3 extends over 14 amino acids. V shed 4 bases and J shed 1 base, with 10 bases lying between them. Germline V gives CDR1 SGHTA, CDR2 FQGTGA.

The CDR3 reads CASGDLLTDTQYF. CDR3 in DNA: TGTGCCAGCGGGGACTTACTCACAGATACGCAGTATTTT. The chain links TRBV7-3 to TRBJ2-3, with D perhaps TRBD2 (6 bases). Deletions cut 8 bases from V and 2 bases from J, with 11 bases between. Germline V lookup: CDR1 SGHTA, CDR2 FQGTGA. The CDR3 consists of 13 residues. Using reference TRBV7-3 and TRBJ2-3 for the parts outside the CDR3, the full variable domain is GAGVSQTPSNKVTEKGKYVELRCDPISGHTALYWYRQSLGQGPEFLIYFQGTGAADDSGLPNDRFFAVRPEGSVSTLKIQRTERGDSAVYLCASGDLLTDTQYFGPGTRLTVL.

The V and J genes are TRBV5-4 and TRBJ1-2, with TRBD1 identical over 7 bases. The CDR3 runs to 14 residues. The V gene's germline CDR1 is SGHNT and CDR2 YYREEE (reference sequence). V lost 4 bases to trimming and J lost 4 bases; unmatched junction nucleotides: 7. CDR3 nucleotides: TGTGCCAGCAGCATAGGGACAGACTCCTATGGCTACACCTTC. As protein: CASSIGTDSYGYTF.

The chain joins TRBV27 to TRBJ2-7; D gene ambiguous. This CDR3 is built from 13 residues. V lost 9 bases to trimming and J lost 0 bases, with 12 bases between them. The V gene's germline CDR1 is MNHEY and CDR2 SMNVEV (reference sequence). The CDR3 protein is CASRSFSSYEQYF. In DNA form, the CDR3 reads TGTGCCAGTCGGTCCTTTTCCTCCTACGAGCAGTACTTC.

CDR3 DNA sequence: TGTGCCAGCAGCTTAGGGCTAGCGGGAGATACCGGGGAGCTGTTTTTT. Translating gives CASSLGLAGDTGELFF. The genes are TRBV11-3 and TRBJ2-2; TRBD2 matches at 10 bases. V shed 1 base, J shed 5 bases, and the junction held 4 bases outside the gene matches. The germline V gene encodes CDR1 SGHNT and CDR2 YENEEA. This CDR3 is built from 16 residues.

This rearrangement joins TRBV25-1 to TRBJ2-1, with TRBD2 matching 14 bases. The CDR3 has 16 residues. Germline V gene data show CDR1 as MGHDK and CDR2 as SYGVNS. Trimming removed 3 bases from V and 9 bases from J; junction bases left unmatched: 7. The CDR3 here is CASSDLGLAGGSEQFF. CDR3 bases: TGTGCCAGCAGTGACCTCGGACTAGCGGGAGGAAGTGAGCAGTTCTTC.

V is TRBV30 and J is TRBJ1-3, with no clear D. With 4 bases removed from V and 0 bases from J, the gap between germline ends came to 13 bases. Germline values: CDR1 GTSNPN, CDR2 SVGIG (reference sequence). CDR3 length: 15 amino acids. The CDR3 coding sequence is TGTGCCTGGATGCCGCGCTTTCTCTCTGGAAACACCATATATTTT. This encodes CAWMPRFLSGNTIYF.

The V call is TRBV10-1, the J call TRBJ2-1; D might be TRBD2 (5 bases). This CDR3 comprises 11 residues. V was clipped by 6 bases and J by 8 bases, with 8 bases between them. Germline loops: CDR1 WNHNN, CDR2 SYGVQD (reference sequence). CDR3 loop: CASSSGDEQFF. The DNA for the CDR3 is TGCGCCAGCAGCTCCGGGGATGAGCAGTTCTTC.

The rearrangement uses TRBV12-5 and TRBJ2-5; possible D gene TRBD2, 6 bases. The CDR3 contains 15 residues. V was clipped by 7 bases and J by 4 bases, with 19 bases between them. CDR1 and CDR2 from the germline V gene are LGHNT and FRNRAP. This CDR3 reads CASAPNGEDVETQYF. CDR3 nucleotides: TGTGCTAGTGCCCCCAACGGGGAGGATGTAGAGACCCAGTACTTC.

The rearrangement uses TRBV29-1 and TRBJ1-2; no definite D call. Deletions cut 3 bases from V and 5 bases from J, with 10 bases between. Germline CDR1 is SQVTM and CDR2 is ANQGSEA. This CDR3 is 12 amino acids long. For the CDR3, the DNA is TGCAGCGTTGAGACTGCCTTTTATGGCTACACCTTC. As protein: CSVETAFYGYTF. Based on the CDR3 plus reference TRBV29-1 and TRBJ1-2, the full variable domain is SAVISQKPSRDICQRGTSLTIQCQVDSQVTMMFWYRQQPGQSLTLIATANQGSEATYESGFVIDKFPISRPNLTFSTLTVSNMSPEDSSIYLCSVETAFYGYTFGSGTRLTVV.

The chain recombines TRBV5-1 with TRBJ2-7, with D possibly matching TRBD2 (6 bases). V was clipped by 1 base and J by 6 bases, with 11 bases between them. Germline assignment: CDR1 SGHRS and CDR2 YFSETQ. The CDR3 consists of 13 residues. CDR3 amino acids: CASSLRELTEQYF. The CDR3 DNA follows: TGCGCCAGCAGCTTGCGGGAGTTAACCGAGCAGTACTTC.

This chain uses TRBV7-3 with TRBJ2-1; TRBD2 aligns across 14 bases. This CDR3 region has 14 residues. Germline CDR1 SGHTA, CDR2 FQGTGA. The V segment lost 2 bases and the J segment 9 bases; nucleotides outside the gene matches: 0. The CDR3 loop is CASSLGTSGSEQFF. The CDR3 DNA reads as TGTGCCAGCAGCTTAGGGACTAGCGGGAGTGAGCAGTTCTTC. The whole variable domain, filled in from reference TRBV7-3 and TRBJ2-1, reads GAGVSQTPSNKVTEKGKYVELRCDPISGHTALYWYRQSLGQGPEFLIYFQGTGAADDSGLPNDRFFAVRPEGSVSTLKIQRTERGDSAVYLCASSLGTSGSEQFFGPGTRLTVL.

The chain employs TRBV29-1 and TRBJ2-5; tentative D call: TRBD2 (6 bases). Germline CDR1 SQVTM, CDR2 ANQGSEA. V dropped 3 bases and J dropped 6 bases, with 14 bases sitting between them. The CDR3 consists of 13 residues. CDR3 loop: CSVDVRERKTQYF. CDR3 sequence (DNA): TGCAGCGTTGATGTCCGGGAGAGAAAGACCCAGTACTTC.

The chain is built from TRBV30 and TRBJ1-1, with unresolved D. V was shortened by 1 base and J by 11 bases, with 11 bases between the two germline ends. The V gene's germline CDR1 is GTSNPN and CDR2 SVGIG (reference sequence). There are 11 residues in the CDR3. CDR3 loop: CAWSERGEAFF. CDR3 DNA: TGTGCCTGGAGTGAGCGGGGAGAGGCTTTCTTT.

This clone was detected once. The J gene is TRBJ1-1, the V gene TRBV2, with D tentatively TRBD1 (6 bases). Germline CDR1 is SNHLY and CDR2 is FYNNEI. With 6 bases removed from V and 8 bases from J, the gap between germline ends came to 7 bases. The CDR3 sequence is 10 residues long. CDR3 sequence: CASRDSEAFF. The CDR3 DNA reads TGTGCCAGCAGGGACAGCGAAGCTTTCTTT.